This T cell receptor beta chain was sequenced for a study of shared clonotypes between healthy human individuals. From germline, CDR1 is MNHNS and CDR2 SASEGT. Trimming stripped 3 bases from V and 4 bases from J, with 19 bases between. The CDR3 totals 16 residues. Assay used: immunoSEQ multiplex PCR; TCRdb lists only in-frame clones, some missing. The sample carries approximately 2,300,000 clones, around 92% recorded once. This receptor was obtained from a man between 18 and 35 years old in good health. Some clones in this sample may be carry-over from other donors' samples. The genes are TRBV6-1 and TRBJ2-7; D remains unclear. Material: naive CD4+ T cells from PBMCs. The subset denotes: CD45RA+ positively selected. The CDR3 loop is CASSERQAGRSYEQYF. In DNA form, the CDR3 reads TGTGCCAGCAGTGAGAGGCAGGCAGGACGATCGTACGAGCAGTACTTC.